The clone carrying this T cell receptor beta chain appeared a single time. Its antigen is undetermined. This sample was included in a study of shared clonotypes between healthy human individuals. Profiling relied on immunoSEQ multiplex PCR, and the TCRdb table lists in-frame clones only, not all of them. The sample carries roughly 200,000 clones, about 68% recorded once. General study findings and limits: An anticipated effect of sequencing depth on clonotype sharing among donors was recognized. In this cohort, only blood was sampled, and tissue repertoires likely differ.

V lost 8 bases to trimming and J lost 1 base, with 9 bases between them. This CDR3 has 13 residues. Germline V lookup: CDR1 MNHNS, CDR2 SASEGT. Those who donated were healthy HIV-negative adults, with no recent acute infections or vaccinations reported. A CD45RA-negative memory subset and a CD45RA+ naive subset were separated from the CD4+ cells. V gene TRBV6-1 combines with J gene TRBJ2-1, with D possibly TRBD1 on 5 matching bases. The TCR comes from a man in his thirties or forties in good health. The sequencing sample was made of memory CD4+ T cells sorted from blood. Noted subset: CD45RA-negative fraction. The CDR3 coding sequence is TGTGCCAGCGACAGTTCTTCCTACAATGAGCAGTTCTTC. Protein: CASDSSSYNEQFF.